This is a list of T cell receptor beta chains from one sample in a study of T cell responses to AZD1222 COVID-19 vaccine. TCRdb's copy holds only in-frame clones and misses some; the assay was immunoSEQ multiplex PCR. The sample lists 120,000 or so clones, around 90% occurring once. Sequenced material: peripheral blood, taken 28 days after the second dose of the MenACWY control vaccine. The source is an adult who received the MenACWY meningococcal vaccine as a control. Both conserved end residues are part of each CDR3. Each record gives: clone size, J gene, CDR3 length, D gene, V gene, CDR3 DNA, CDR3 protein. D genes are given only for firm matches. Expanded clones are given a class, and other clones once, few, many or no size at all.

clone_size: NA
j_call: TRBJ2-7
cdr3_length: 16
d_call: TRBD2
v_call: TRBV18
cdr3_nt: TGTGCCAGCTCCCAAGGTCCTAGCGGGAGCTCCTACGAGCAGTACTTC
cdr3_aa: CASSQGPSGSSYEQYF

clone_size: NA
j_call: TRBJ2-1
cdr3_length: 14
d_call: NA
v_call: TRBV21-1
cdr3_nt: TGTGCCAGCAGCCCACGGACAGGGTACAATGAGCAGTTCTTC
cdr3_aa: CASSPRTGYNEQFF

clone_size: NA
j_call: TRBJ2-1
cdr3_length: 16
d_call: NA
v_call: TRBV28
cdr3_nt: TGTGCCAGCAGCGGAACGGACTCAAACTTCTACAATGAGCAGTTCTTC
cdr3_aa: CASSGTDSNFYNEQFF

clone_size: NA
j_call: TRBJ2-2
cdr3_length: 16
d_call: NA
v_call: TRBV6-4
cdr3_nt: TGTGCCACCATAAGGGTGCCTCTAGTTTTCGCCGGGGAGCTGTTTTTT
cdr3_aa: CATIRVPLVFAGELFF

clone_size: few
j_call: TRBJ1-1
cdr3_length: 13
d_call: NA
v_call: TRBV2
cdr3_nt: TGTGCCAGCACCGGGGGGGGGCAGATTGAAGCTTTCTTT
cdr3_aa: CASTGGGQIEAFF

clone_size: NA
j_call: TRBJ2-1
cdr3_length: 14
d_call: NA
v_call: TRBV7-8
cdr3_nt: TGTGCCAGCAGCTTACCCCCCAGGGGCAATGAGCAGTTCTTC
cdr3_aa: CASSLPPRGNEQFF

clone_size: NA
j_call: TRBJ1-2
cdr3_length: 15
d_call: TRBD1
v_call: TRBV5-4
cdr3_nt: TGTGCCAGCAGCAACGACAGGGTTCTTAACTATGGCTACACCTTC
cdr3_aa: CASSNDRVLNYGYTF

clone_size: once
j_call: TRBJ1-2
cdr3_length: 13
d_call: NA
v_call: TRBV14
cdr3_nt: TGTGCCAGCAGCCAATCCCAGGGTGGAGGCTACACCTTC
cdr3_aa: CASSQSQGGGYTF

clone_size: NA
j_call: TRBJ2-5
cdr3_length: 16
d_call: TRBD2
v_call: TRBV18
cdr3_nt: TGTGCCAGCTCATTCCCGACTAGCGCGCAACAAGAGACCCAGTACTTC
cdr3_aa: CASSFPTSAQQETQYF

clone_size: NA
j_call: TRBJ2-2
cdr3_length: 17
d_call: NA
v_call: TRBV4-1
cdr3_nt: TGCGCCAGCAGCCCAGGGAGGTTCGGGAGATCGGGCGGGGAGCTGTTTTTT
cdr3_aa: CASSPGRFGRSGGELFF

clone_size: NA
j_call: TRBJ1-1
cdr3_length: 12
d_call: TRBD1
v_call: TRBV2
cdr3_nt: TGTGCCAGCAGTACACAGGGGGCTGAAGCTTTCTTT
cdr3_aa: CASSTQGAEAFF

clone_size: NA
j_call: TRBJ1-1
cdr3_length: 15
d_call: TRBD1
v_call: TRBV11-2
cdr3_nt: TGTGCCAGCAGCCATAACAGGGGCCTGAACACTGAAGCTTTCTTT
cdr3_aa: CASSHNRGLNTEAFF

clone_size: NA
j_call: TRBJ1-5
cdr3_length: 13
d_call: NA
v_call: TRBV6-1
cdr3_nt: TGTGCCAGCAGTGAAGCGCTAGGCCAGCCCCAGCATTTT
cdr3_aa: CASSEALGQPQHF

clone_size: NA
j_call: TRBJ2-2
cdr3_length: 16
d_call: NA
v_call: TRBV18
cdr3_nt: TGTGCCAGCTCACCCCCCACCGGGGCCGGGCACGGGGAGCTGTTTTTT
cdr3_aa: CASSPPTGAGHGELFF

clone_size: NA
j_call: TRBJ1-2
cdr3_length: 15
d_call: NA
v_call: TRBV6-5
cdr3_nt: TGTGCCAGCAGTTACCAGCTAAAGAGGGATTCGGGCTACACCTTC
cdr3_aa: CASSYQLKRDSGYTF

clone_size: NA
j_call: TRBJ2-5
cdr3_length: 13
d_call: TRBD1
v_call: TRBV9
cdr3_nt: TGTGCCAGCAGCCGGACAGGGGAGGGGACCCAGTACTTC
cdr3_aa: CASSRTGEGTQYF

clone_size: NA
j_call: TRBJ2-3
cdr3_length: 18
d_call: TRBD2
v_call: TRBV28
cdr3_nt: TGTGCCAGCAGCTACCTAATTAGCGGGGGGGGAAGCACAGATACGCAGTATTTT
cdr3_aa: CASSYLISGGGSTDTQYF

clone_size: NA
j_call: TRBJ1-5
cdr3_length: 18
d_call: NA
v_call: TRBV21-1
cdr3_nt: TGTGCCAGCAGGCCCCCGACGGTCGGGTCGTGGAAGAATCAGCCCCAGCATTTT
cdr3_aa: CASRPPTVGSWKNQPQHF

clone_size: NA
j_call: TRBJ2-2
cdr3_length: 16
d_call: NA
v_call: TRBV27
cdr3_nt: TGTGCCAGCACCGCGGGACCTCCTGAGATGACCGGGGAGCTGTTTTTT
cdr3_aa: CASTAGPPEMTGELFF

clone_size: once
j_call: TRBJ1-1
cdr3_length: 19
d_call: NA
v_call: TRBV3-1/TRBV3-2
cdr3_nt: TGTGCCAGCAGCCAAGAAAACCTGGGGGCGCTAATAGGGAACACTGAAGCTTTCTTT
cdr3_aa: CASSQENLGALIGNTEAFF

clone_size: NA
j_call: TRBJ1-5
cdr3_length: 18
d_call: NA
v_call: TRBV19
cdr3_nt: TGTGCCAGTAGTATAGATCCGATCCCGGGGATAAGCAATCAGCCCCAGCATTTT
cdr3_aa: CASSIDPIPGISNQPQHF

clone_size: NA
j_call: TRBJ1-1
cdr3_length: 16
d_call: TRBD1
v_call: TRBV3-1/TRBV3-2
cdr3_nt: TGTGCCAGCAGCCAAGAAGGGGACAGGGGGCGAGGTGAAGCTTTCTTT
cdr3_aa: CASSQEGDRGRGEAFF

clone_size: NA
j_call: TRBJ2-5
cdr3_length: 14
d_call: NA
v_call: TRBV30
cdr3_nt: TGTGCCTGGAGCGCGGGACAGTACCAAGAGACCCAGTACTTC
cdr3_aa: CAWSAGQYQETQYF

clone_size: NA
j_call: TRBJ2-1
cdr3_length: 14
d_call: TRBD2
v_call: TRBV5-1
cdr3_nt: TGCGCCAGCAGCGTCGCGGGGGGGCCCTATGAGCAGTTCTTC
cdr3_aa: CASSVAGGPYEQFF

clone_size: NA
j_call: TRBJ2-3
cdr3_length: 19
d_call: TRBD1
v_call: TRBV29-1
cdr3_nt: TGCAGCGTACCGACTGAACCGGGACAGGGGATCTCAAGCACAGATACGCAGTATTTT
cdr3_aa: CSVPTEPGQGISSTDTQYF

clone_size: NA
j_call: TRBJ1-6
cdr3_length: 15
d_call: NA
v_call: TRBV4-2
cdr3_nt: TGTGCCAGCAGCCAAGTCCAGTCGGATAATTCACCCCTCCACTTT
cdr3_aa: CASSQVQSDNSPLHF

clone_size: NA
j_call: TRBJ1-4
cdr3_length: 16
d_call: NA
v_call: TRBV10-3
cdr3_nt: TGTGCCATCAGTGACTATACTGGGGATTTGGTTGAAAAACTGTTTTTT
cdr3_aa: CAISDYTGDLVEKLFF

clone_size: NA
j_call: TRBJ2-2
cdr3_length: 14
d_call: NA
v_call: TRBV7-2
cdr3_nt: TGTGCCAGCAGCTTGGGGGCGAACACCGGGGAGCTGTTTTTT
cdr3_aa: CASSLGANTGELFF

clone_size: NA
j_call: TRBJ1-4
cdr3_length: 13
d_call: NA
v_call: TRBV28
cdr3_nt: TGTGCCAGCAGTGTGACGAAAGTTCCGGAAGTGTTTTTT
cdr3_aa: CASSVTKVPEVFF

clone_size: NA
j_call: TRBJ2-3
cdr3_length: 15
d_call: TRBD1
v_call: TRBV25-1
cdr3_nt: TGTGCCAGCAGTGGTTCACAGGGGTTCAGGAGTACGCAGTATTTT
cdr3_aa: CASSGSQGFRSTQYF

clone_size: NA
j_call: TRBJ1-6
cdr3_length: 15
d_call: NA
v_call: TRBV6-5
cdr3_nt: TGTGCCAGCAGGGATGGGAGCTCCTATAATTCACCCCTCCACTTT
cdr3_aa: CASRDGSSYNSPLHF

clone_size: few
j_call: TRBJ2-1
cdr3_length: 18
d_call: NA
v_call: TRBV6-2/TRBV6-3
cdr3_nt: TGTGCCAGCAGTTACACCGGGACCTTCACATCCTCCTACAATGAGCAGTTCTTC
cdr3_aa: CASSYTGTFTSSYNEQFF

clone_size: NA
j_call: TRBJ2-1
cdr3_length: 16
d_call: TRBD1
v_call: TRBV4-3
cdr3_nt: TGCGCCAGCAGCCAAGATAGGACAGGTCATTACAATGAGCAGTTCTTC
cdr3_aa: CASSQDRTGHYNEQFF

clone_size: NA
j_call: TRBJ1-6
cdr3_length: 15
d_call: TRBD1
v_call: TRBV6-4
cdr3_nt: TGTGCCAGCAGTGACTCCGGGACAGCTAATTCACCCCTCCACTTT
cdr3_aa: CASSDSGTANSPLHF

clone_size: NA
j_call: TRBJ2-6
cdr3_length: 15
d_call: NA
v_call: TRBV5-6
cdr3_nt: TGTGCCAGCAGCTTGTTAGGGGCTGGGGCCAACGTCCTGACTTTC
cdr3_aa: CASSLLGAGANVLTF

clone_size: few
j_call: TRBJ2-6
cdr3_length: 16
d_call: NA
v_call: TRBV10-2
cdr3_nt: TGCGCCAGCGGTGCCGGGGCGAGCTCTGGGGCCAACGTCCTGACTTTC
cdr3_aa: CASGAGASSGANVLTF

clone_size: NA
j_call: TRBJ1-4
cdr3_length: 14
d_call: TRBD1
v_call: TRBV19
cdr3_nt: TGTGCCAGTAGTAAGGGACAGATGAATGAAAAACTGTTTTTT
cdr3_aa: CASSKGQMNEKLFF

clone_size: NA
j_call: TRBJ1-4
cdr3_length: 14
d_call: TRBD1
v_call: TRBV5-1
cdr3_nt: TGCGCCAGCAGCACGACAGGGGGCCGGGAAAAACTGTTTTTT
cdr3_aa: CASSTTGGREKLFF

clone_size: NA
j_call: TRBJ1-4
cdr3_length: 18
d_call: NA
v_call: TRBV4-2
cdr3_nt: TGTGCCAGCAGCCCCCCTTCAACTCTTCCCGAAAGTTACGAAAAACTGTTTTTT
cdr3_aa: CASSPPSTLPESYEKLFF

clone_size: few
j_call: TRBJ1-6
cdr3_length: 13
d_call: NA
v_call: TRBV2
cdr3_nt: TGTGCCAGCAGTGAAGCCTGGGGGAAGCCCCTCCACTTT
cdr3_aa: CASSEAWGKPLHF

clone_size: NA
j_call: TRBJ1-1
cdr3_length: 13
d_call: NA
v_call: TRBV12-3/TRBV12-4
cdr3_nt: TGTGCCAGCAGCCCACAGCCGAACACTGAAGCTTTCTTT
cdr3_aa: CASSPQPNTEAFF

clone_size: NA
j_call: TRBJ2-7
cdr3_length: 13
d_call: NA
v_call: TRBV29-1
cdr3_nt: TGCAGCGTTGAAGATGCATCTATATACGAGCAGTACTTC
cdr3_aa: CSVEDASIYEQYF

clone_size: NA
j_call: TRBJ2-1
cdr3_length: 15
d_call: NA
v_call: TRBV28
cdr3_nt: TGTGCCAGCTACGGTGGGACCCGAAGCGGTAATGAGCAGTTCTTC
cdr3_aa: CASYGGTRSGNEQFF

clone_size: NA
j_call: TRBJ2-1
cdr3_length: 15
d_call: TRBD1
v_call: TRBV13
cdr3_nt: TGTGCCAGCAGCGAACAGGGGATCGGCTACAATGAGCAGTTCTTC
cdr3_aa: CASSEQGIGYNEQFF

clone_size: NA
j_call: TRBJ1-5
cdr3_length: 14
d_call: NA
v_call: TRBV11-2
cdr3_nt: TGTGCCAGCAGCTTAACAGGGAGCAGTCAGCCCCAGCATTTT
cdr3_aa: CASSLTGSSQPQHF

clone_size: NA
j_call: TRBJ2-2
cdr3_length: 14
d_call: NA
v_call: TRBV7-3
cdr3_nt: TGTGCCAGCAGCTCCCTAGGTTTCACCGGGGAGCTGTTTTTT
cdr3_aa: CASSSLGFTGELFF

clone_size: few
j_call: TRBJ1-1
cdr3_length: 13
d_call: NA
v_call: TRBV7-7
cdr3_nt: TGTGCCAGCAGCCTTGACCGGAACACTGAAGCTTTCTTT
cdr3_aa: CASSLDRNTEAFF

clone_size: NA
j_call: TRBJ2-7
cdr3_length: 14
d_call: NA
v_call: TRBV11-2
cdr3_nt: TGTGCCAGCAGCTTGAACAGGGTATCTTACGAGCAGTACTTC
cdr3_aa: CASSLNRVSYEQYF

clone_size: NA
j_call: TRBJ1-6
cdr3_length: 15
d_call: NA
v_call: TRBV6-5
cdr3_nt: TGTGCCAGCAGAGTGACACAAGAGATGAATTCACCCCTCCACTTT
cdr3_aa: CASRVTQEMNSPLHF

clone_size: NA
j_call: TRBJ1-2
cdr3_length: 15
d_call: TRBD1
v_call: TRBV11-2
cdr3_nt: TGTGCCAGCAGCCCCCATAGGACAGGGACTTATGGCTACACCTTC
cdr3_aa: CASSPHRTGTYGYTF

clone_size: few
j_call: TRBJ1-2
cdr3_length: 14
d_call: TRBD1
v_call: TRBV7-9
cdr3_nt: TGTGCCAGCAGCATCGGACAGGGATACTATGGCTACACCTTC
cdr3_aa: CASSIGQGYYGYTF

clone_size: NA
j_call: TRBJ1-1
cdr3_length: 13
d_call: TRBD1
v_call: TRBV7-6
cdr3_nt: TGTGCCAGCAGCTCTAAGGCAGGGGGCTTTGCTTTCTTT
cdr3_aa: CASSSKAGGFAFF

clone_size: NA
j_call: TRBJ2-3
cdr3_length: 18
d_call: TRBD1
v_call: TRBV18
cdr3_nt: TGTGCCAGCTCACCTTGGATGCCAGGGACAGGGGGCAAGGATACGCAGTATTTT
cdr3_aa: CASSPWMPGTGGKDTQYF

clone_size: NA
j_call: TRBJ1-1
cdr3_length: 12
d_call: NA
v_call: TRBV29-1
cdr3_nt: TGCAGCGTGGCAATGGGGGGCACTGAAGCTTTCTTT
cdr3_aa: CSVAMGGTEAFF

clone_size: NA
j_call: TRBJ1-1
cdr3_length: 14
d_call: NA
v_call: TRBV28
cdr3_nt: TGTGCCAGCAGTACAAGACCGAAGAACACTGAAGCTTTCTTT
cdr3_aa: CASSTRPKNTEAFF